This T cell receptor (beta chain) was identified during a study of shared clonotypes between healthy human individuals (dated by TCRdb to the early 2020s). Describing the broader study: A few men and two women, aged 18 to 49 years, made up the cohort. To estimate repertoire size and how much clonotypes are shared between individuals, the study performed deep sequencing of blood TCR repertoires from a few healthy adults. For each donor, three plates each were used for CD4 naive and CD4 memory, two plates were used for CD8 naive, and one plate was used for CD8 memory. To increase sequencing depth and limit assay-specific biases, different laboratories used diverse techniques to prepare libraries and sequence TCR repertoires. Between about 0.8 and 9 billion PBMCs per donor were obtained by leukapheresis.

On this clone: What this receptor recognizes is not known. No quality values exist for individual bases; no much larger clone is one base distant.

Using the deep immunoSEQ assay, TCR CDR3 regions were amplified from genomic DNA by multiplex PCR. Extracted genomic DNA from each cell subset was distributed evenly across all wells of several immunoSEQ 96-well plates, and each plate was treated as a replicate. For sorted subsets, each replicate PCR was loaded with around 220 ng genomic DNA, equivalent to approximately 27,000 T cell genomes. Purified libraries were measured with a Qubit 3.0 fluorometer, size-checked on a Bioanalyzer 2100, and measured again with the KAPA Library Quantification kit. Every immunoSEQ 96-well plate was sequenced on a dedicated single-read 150-cycle Illumina NextSeq 550 flow cell. For the original study's pipeline: Because only junctional sequences without quality scores were contained in the immunoSEQ output, filtering matching that applied to full-length reads could not be performed. To assign V/J genes and CDR3, sequences were annotated using PyIR, a Python wrapper for IgBLAST v1.9, with IMGT germline references. Reads were filtered out if the reads had weak V/J assignments (E-value above 1e-6), no CDR3, stop codons, out-of-frame junctions, or ambiguous translated residues. V3J clonotypes were defined by identical inferred V gene, J gene, and CDR3 amino acid sequence. To compute the percentage overlap between repertoires, the number of shared unique clonotypes was divided by the size of the smaller repertoire. RTK rarefaction, the Chao1 estimator, and Recon v2.1 estimates of unobserved clonotypes were used to assess repertoire richness. For all TCRbeta clonotypes obtained by the gDNA method from several donors, generation probabilities were computed with OLGA. Imported from immuneACCESS, the table was reduced by TCRdb to in-frame sequences with V and J called. These copies leave out some clones; in studies compared against another copy, an unresolved V gene accounts for under half, and the cause of the remainder is not known. That table furnishes V, J and clone size, whereas the DNA furnished D and trimming. In this sample the table shows 450,000 to 700,000 clones, around 95% of which occur a single time. About 0.11% of the sample is taken by the ten largest.

CD8 naive samples were CD45RO-negative cells positively selected for CCR7, giving a CD45RA+CCR7+ population that excluded TemRA cells. The donors were healthy, HIV-negative adults with no recently reported acute infections or vaccinations. Only Caucasian adults living in Nashville, Tennessee, USA were represented among the donors. After blood collection by leukapheresis, PBMCs were isolated using Ficoll-Histopaque density gradient centrifugation and then cryopreserved in the vapor phase of liquid nitrogen. Analytical flow cytometry was used to check the purity and quantity of each magnetically sorted T cell population. From each sorted fraction, genomic DNA was isolated and quantified by UV absorbance on a Nanodrop 2000c. The CDR3 starts with the cysteine, ends with the phenylalanine, and has 15 residues. The sequence is cut down to CDR3 DNA, 45 bases in frame from base 1. Per the germline V gene, SQVTM is the CDR1 and ANQGSEA is the CDR2. Trimming takes 4 bases off V and 0 bases off J; junction bases not matched to a gene: 5.

Summary of the overall study and its limitations: Sampling was restricted to blood, and TCR repertoires in tissues likely differ from the TCR repertoires found in blood. Roughly 5.2% of naive CD4, more than 3% of naive CD8, approximately 2% of memory CD4, and approximately 0.4% of memory CD8 clonotypes were shared across several donors. Estimated clonotype richness was generally larger for naive than for memory subsets. Compared with non-shared clonotypes, clonotypes shared by all four sorted-subset donors had higher generation probabilities. Because the study included only a small number of donors, the genetic and exposure-history diversity represented was limited. Pairwise subsampling led to the expectation that sequencing depth would affect the degree of clonotype sharing among donors. Even with the large sequencing depth, rarefaction of the sorted-subset datasets indicated that sequencing was incomplete.

The chain uses TRBV29-1 and TRBJ2-1; TRBD2 aligns with 8 central bases. Source material: naive CD8+ T cells sorted from blood. The cell subset or site label on this specimen signifies: CD45RA+CCR7+. The receptor was derived from a woman aged 25 to 39 in good health. CDR3 protein: CSVAGGLSSYNEQFF. The nucleotide sequence reads TGCAGCGTTGCGGGAGGGCTTAGCTCCTACAATGAGCAGTTCTTC.